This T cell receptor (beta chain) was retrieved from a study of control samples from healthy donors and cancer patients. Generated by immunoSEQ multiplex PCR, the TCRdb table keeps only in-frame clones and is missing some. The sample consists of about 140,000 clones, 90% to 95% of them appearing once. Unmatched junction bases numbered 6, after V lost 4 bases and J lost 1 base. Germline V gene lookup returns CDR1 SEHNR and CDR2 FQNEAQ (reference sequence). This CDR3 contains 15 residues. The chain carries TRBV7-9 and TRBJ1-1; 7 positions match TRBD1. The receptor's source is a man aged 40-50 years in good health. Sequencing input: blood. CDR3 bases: TGTGCCAGCAGCTCCGGGACAGAGAAGAACACTGAAGCTTTCTTT. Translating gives CASSSGTEKNTEAFF.